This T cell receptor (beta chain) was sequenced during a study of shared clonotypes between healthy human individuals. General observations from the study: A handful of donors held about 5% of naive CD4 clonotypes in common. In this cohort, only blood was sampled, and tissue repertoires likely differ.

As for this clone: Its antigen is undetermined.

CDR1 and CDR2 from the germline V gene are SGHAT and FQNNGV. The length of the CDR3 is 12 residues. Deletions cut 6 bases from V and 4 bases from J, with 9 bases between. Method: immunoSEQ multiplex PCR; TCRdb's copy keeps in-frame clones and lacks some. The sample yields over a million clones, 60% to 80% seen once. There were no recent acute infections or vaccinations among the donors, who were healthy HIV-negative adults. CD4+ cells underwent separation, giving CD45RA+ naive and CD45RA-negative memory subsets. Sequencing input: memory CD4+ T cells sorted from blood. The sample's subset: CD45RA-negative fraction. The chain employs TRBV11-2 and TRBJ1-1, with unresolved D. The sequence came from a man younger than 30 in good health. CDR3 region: CASRPTVTEAFF. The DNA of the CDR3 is TGTGCCAGCAGGCCCACGGTCACTGAAGCTTTCTTT.